Shown below are 29 T cell receptor beta chains from a single sample sequenced in a study of blood T cells in healthy people across ages. The authors ran a second PCR of roughly 6 to 12 cycles using a sample-barcoded 5' primer and a J-beta primer mix. A single record per CDR3 protein comes from TCRdb applying MiXCR to the 5' RACE reads. The sample has more than 750,000 distinct CDR3 sequences; almost 30% are singletons. The data also belong to a second study, concerning T cells of mothers and their children.

Input material: blood. All receptors derive from a woman aged 35 to 49 in good health.

The table lists this clonotype with many counts. This sequence joins TRBV10-3 and TRBJ2-1; TRBD2 matches at 15 bases. With V trimmed by 4 bases and J by 7 bases, 5 bases remained unmatched. The length of the CDR3 is 16 residues. Germline V gene data show CDR1 as ENHRY and CDR2 as SYGVKD. In nucleotides, the CDR3 is TGTGCCATCAGTGGCGGTGGGACTAGCGGGGGGAATGAGCAGTTCTTC. Protein sequence: CAISGGGTSGGNEQFF.

This clonotype has a handful of counts. In nucleotides, the CDR3 is TGTGCCACCAGTGATTTCCGGATGGAGAGCAATCAGCCCCAGCATTTT. This encodes CATSDFRMESNQPQHF. The chain has TRBV24-1 and TRBJ1-5; no definite D call. The V end lost 1 base, the J end lost 1 base, and 10 bases lay between the germline ends. Germline assignment: CDR1 KGHDR and CDR2 SFDVKD. The CDR3 runs 16 residues.

V usage is TRBV30 and J usage is TRBJ1-1; D remains unclear. V dropped 0 bases and J dropped 3 bases, with 11 bases sitting between them. CDR1 is GTSNPN, CDR2 SVGIG, per germline (reference sequence). This CDR3 comprises 14 residues. The CDR3: CAWSVGEIHTEAFF. The CDR3 DNA reads TGTGCCTGGAGTGTAGGAGAAATCCACACTGAAGCTTTCTTT.

This clonotype has more than one count but fewer than ten. The gene calls are TRBV7-9 and TRBJ2-3; TRBD1 agrees at 8 bases. The CDR3 contains 15 residues. Germline loops: CDR1 SEHNR, CDR2 FQNEAQ (reference sequence). Losses at the gene ends were 4 bases for V and 1 base for J; bases not matched to a gene: 4. CDR3 sequence reads: CASSSLTGGTDTQYF. In DNA form, the CDR3 reads TGTGCCAGCAGCTCCTTGACAGGGGGCACAGATACGCAGTATTTT.

The J gene is TRBJ2-5, the V gene TRBV28; unclear D gene. Germline V CDR1 and CDR2: MDHEN, SYDVKM. Trimming removed 2 bases from V and 2 bases from J, with 9 bases in between. The CDR3 totals 14 residues. CDR3 DNA sequence: TGTGCCAGCAGTTTAAGGCCACAGCAAGAGACCCAGTACTTC. The encoded protein is CASSLRPQQETQYF.

This clonotype has only a few counts. The rearrangement uses TRBV6-6 and TRBJ1-1; TRBD1 might be the D (5 bases). Germline CDR1 MNHNY, CDR2 SVGAGI (reference sequence). This CDR3 has 14 amino acids. The ends were cut back, 5 bases at V and 2 bases at J, with 12 bases in the middle. The CDR3 reads CASSNQGLNTEAFF. The DNA for the CDR3 is TGTGCCAGCAGTAACCAGGGATTAAACACTGAAGCTTTCTTT.

The genes are TRBV20-1 and TRBJ2-3; 7 nucleotides align to TRBD2. Germline trimming cut 4 bases from V and 0 bases from J; bases unmatched to any gene: 7. CDR3 length: 15 residues. Germline V lookup: CDR1 DFQATT, CDR2 SNEGSKA (reference sequence). The CDR3 DNA reads TGCAGTGCTAAAGCGGGAAGTGCTAGCACAGATACGCAGTATTTT. It specifies CSAKAGSASTDTQYF.

This clonotype showed up many times. The chain couples TRBV20-1 to TRBJ2-5, with 10 bases matching TRBD2. V was clipped by 0 bases and J by 3 bases; unmatched bases: 4. This CDR3 is built from 15 residues. CDR1 and CDR2 (germline): DFQATT, SNEGSKA (reference sequence). The CDR3 loop reads CSARDLTSGEETQYF. CDR3 sequence (DNA): TGCAGTGCTAGAGATTTAACTAGCGGGGAAGAGACCCAGTACTTC.

The CDR3 spells CASSIQVPHEQYF. The DNA for the CDR3 is TGTGCCAGTAGTATACAGGTACCCCACGAGCAGTACTTC. V and J are TRBV19 and TRBJ2-7, with D unresolved. Looked up from germline, CDR1 is LNHDA and CDR2 is SQIVND (reference sequence). The CDR3 sequence is 13 residues long. Trimming pared 2 bases from V and 5 bases from J, leaving 10 bases between.

The chain couples TRBV5-5 to TRBJ1-1; 8 bases are shared with TRBD1. Unmatched junction bases numbered 12, after V lost 3 bases and J lost 5 bases. Per the germline V gene, CDR1 is SGHKS and CDR2 is YYEKEE (reference sequence). This CDR3 has 16 amino acids. The CDR3 nucleotides are TGTGCCAGCAGCTCCTTCCCACAGGGGGGAGAAACTGAAGCTTTCTTT. It yields the protein CASSSFPQGGETEAFF.

The chain joins TRBV24-1 to TRBJ2-1; 12 bases align to TRBD1. This CDR3 has 15 amino acids. V shed 4 bases, J shed 8 bases, and the junction held 5 bases outside the gene matches. Germline V gene lookup returns CDR1 KGHDR and CDR2 SFDVKD. The CDR3 bases are TGTGCCACCAGTGACAGGGACAGGGGGCGAGATGAGCAGTTCTTC. It yields the protein CATSDRDRGRDEQFF.

CDR3 region: CASSLDRTTNEKLFF. The DNA of the CDR3 is TGTGCCAGCAGCTTGGACAGGACAACTAATGAAAAACTGTTTTTT. This chain uses TRBV5-6 with TRBJ1-4, with a weak D call TRBD1 (5 bases). The CDR3 sequence is 15 residues long. Germline V gene lookup returns CDR1 SGHDT and CDR2 YYEEEE. Between the trimmed V and J ends, which lost 0 bases and 0 bases, there was a span of 6 bases.

The gene calls are TRBV7-2 and TRBJ1-4, with D unresolved. This CDR3 spans 12 amino acids. CDR1 SGHTA and CDR2 FQGNSA come from the germline V gene. Deletions cut 5 bases from V and 7 bases from J, with 8 bases between. CDR3 nucleotide sequence: TGTGCCAGCAGCGTACCTAGTGAAAAACTGTTTTTT. Protein product: CASSVPSEKLFF.

This chain connects TRBV5-1 to TRBJ1-6; D possibly corresponds to TRBD1 (5 bases). From germline, CDR1 is SGHRS and CDR2 YFSETQ. The length of the CDR3 is 17 residues. The germline V and J ends were trimmed by 1 base and 8 bases, with 19 bases remaining between them. CDR3 sequence reads: CASSLWLTGLGDSPLHF. CDR3 sequence (DNA): TGCGCCAGCAGCTTGTGGTTAACAGGCCTGGGGGATTCACCCCTCCACTTT.

The chain combines TRBV3-1 with TRBJ2-6; 12 positions agree with TRBD2. V gave up 0 bases and J gave up 0 bases; unmatched junction bases: 9. The CDR3 is 21 amino acids. Germline CDR1 LGHDT, CDR2 YNNKEL (reference sequence). The CDR3 sequence: CASSQDRLAGGYLSGANVLTF. The CDR3 DNA reads as TGTGCCAGCAGCCAAGATCGGCTAGCGGGGGGGTACCTCTCTGGGGCCAACGTCCTGACTTTC.

The V and J genes are TRBV12-3 or TRBV12-4 and TRBJ2-7; D is undetermined. V was cut by 6 bases and J by 2 bases, with 14 bases left in between. The CDR3 runs 14 residues. CDR3 residues: CASSRQPVTYEQYF. Here the CDR3 DNA reads TGTGCCAGCAGCCGGCAGCCCGTTACCTACGAGCAGTACTTC.

V usage is TRBV5-1 and J usage is TRBJ1-1, with D maybe TRBD1 (5 bases). Per germline, CDR1 SGHRS and CDR2 YFSETQ. The CDR3 totals 16 residues. The V end lost 0 bases, the J end lost 0 bases, and 12 bases lay between the germline ends. The CDR3 DNA follows: TGCGCCAGCAGCTTGGACCCAGGGAATATGAACACTGAAGCTTTCTTT. Its translation: CASSLDPGNMNTEAFF.

This clonotype was recorded a few times. The chain recombines TRBV28 with TRBJ2-7; D is perhaps TRBD2 (7 bases). The CDR3 extends over 15 amino acids. Looked up from germline, CDR1 is MDHEN and CDR2 is SYDVKM. V lost 1 base to trimming and J lost 3 bases, with 13 bases between them. CDR3 residues: CASSLSRGGSYEQYF. The CDR3 nucleotides are TGTGCCAGCAGTTTATCCAGGGGCGGGAGCTACGAGCAGTACTTC.

The chain employs TRBV7-2 and TRBJ2-1; D is unresolved. V was shortened by 5 bases and J by 9 bases, with 11 bases between the two germline ends. The CDR3 runs 12 residues. CDR1 and CDR2 from the germline V gene are SGHTA and FQGNSA. The CDR3 nucleotides are TGTGCCAGCAGCACCAGAGGTGGTGAGCAGTTCTTC. Its protein is CASSTRGGEQFF.

This clonotype was observed a few times. This chain links TRBV6-2 or TRBV6-3 with TRBJ1-5; unclear D gene. The germline V gene has CDR1 MNHEY and CDR2 SVGEGT. V was shortened by 2 bases and J by 7 bases, with 12 bases between the two germline ends. This CDR3 is 14 amino acids long. The CDR3 DNA is TGTGCCAGCAGTTACGGTGGGGTCCGGCAGCCCCAGCATTTT. Its protein is CASSYGGVRQPQHF.

The chain joins TRBV27 to TRBJ1-2; possibly TRBD1 for D (5 bases). Germline V gives CDR1 MNHEY, CDR2 SMNVEV (reference sequence). The V gene lost 2 bases and the J gene lost 0 bases, with 10 bases spanning the gap. The CDR3 consists of 15 residues. The CDR3 spells CASSLGAFPNYGYTF. CDR3 DNA sequence: TGTGCCAGCAGTTTAGGGGCTTTCCCTAACTATGGCTACACCTTC.

This clonotype was counted a few times. This chain uses TRBV7-8 with TRBJ1-5; 8 nucleotides line up with TRBD1. The CDR3 is 14 amino acids. Germline V lookup: CDR1 SGHVS, CDR2 FQNEAQ. With V trimmed by 5 bases and J by 4 bases, 4 bases remained unmatched. This chain's CDR3 is CASSANRGNQPQHF. DNA for the CDR3: TGTGCCAGCAGCGCGAACAGGGGGAATCAGCCCCAGCATTTT. Combining the CDR3 with reference TRBV7-8 and TRBJ1-5 gives the whole variable domain GAGVSQSPRYKVAKRGQDVALRCDPISGHVSLFWYQQALGQGPEFLTYFQNEAQLDKSGLPSDRFFAERPEGSVSTLKIQRTQQEDSAVYLCASSANRGNQPQHFGDGTRLSIL.

This clonotype was observed many times. This chain links TRBV29-1 with TRBJ1-2, with TRBD1 matching 8 bases. Trimming removed 7 bases from V and 8 bases from J; junction bases left unmatched: 12. The CDR3 extends over 13 amino acids. Germline V lookup: CDR1 SQVTM, CDR2 ANQGSEA. The CDR3, as DNA: TGCAGCGGTAGTCCCGGGACAGGCGCCGGCTACACCTTC. Protein sequence: CSGSPGTGAGYTF.

There are many counts of this clonotype. The chain is built from TRBV20-1 and TRBJ2-4; 11 bases are shared with TRBD1. This CDR3 contains 11 residues. Per the germline V gene, CDR1 is DFQATT and CDR2 is SNEGSKA (reference sequence). J lost 10 bases, V lost 5 bases, and 1 base had no gene match. The CDR3: CSAGTGGIQYF. The CDR3 DNA is TGCAGTGCTGGGACAGGGGGTATTCAGTACTTC.

A word on this clonotype: A read error may produce the germline difference seen at one junction end. The rearrangement uses TRBV2 and TRBJ2-7; D may be TRBD1 (6 bases). The V gene's germline CDR1 is SNHLY and CDR2 FYNNEI. This CDR3 contains 15 residues. In nucleotides, the CDR3 is TGTGCCAGCTCCCGGACAGCGAGGAGCTCCTGCGAGCAGTACTTC. This codes for CASSRTARSSCEQYF. Using reference TRBV2 and TRBJ2-7 for the parts outside the CDR3, the full variable domain is EPEVTQTPSHQVTQMGQEVILRCVPISNHLYFYWYRQILGQKVEFLVSFYNNEISEKSEIFDDQFSVERPDGSNFTLKIRSTKLEDSAMYFCASSRTARSSCEQYFGPGTRLTVT.

This clonotype showed up many times. This chain joins TRBV20-1 and TRBJ1-2; 8 nucleotides agree with TRBD1. Germline assignment: CDR1 DFQATT and CDR2 SNEGSKA (reference sequence). CDR3 length: 13 amino acids. Losses at the gene ends were 6 bases for V and 6 bases for J; bases not matched to a gene: 9. Written as DNA, the CDR3 is TGCAGTGCCGAACAGGGGGAAGTTGATGGCTACACCTTC. This translates into CSAEQGEVDGYTF.

This clonotype appeared many times. The chain links TRBV7-2 to TRBJ2-1; 11 bases are shared with TRBD2. With V trimmed by 2 bases and J by 4 bases, 10 bases remained unmatched. Per the germline V gene, CDR1 is SGHTA and CDR2 is FQGNSA. CDR3 length: 18 residues. DNA for the CDR3: TGTGCCAGCAGCTTAAAAGTTAGCGGGGGGGCAGGGTACAATGAGCAGTTCTTC. Its protein is CASSLKVSGGAGYNEQFF.

This chain joins TRBV24-1 and TRBJ2-5, with 8 bases matching TRBD1. The ends lost 5 bases at V and 5 bases at J; junction bases unmatched: 3. The CDR3 is 13 residues long. Germline-derived CDR1 and CDR2 are KGHDR and SFDVKD. CDR3: CATSVTGGETQYF. The CDR3 DNA reads TGTGCCACCAGTGTTACAGGGGGGGAGACCCAGTACTTC.

This clonotype came up a few times. This rearrangement joins TRBV7-8 to TRBJ2-3; 7 bases are a match to TRBD2. The germline V gene has CDR1 SGHVS and CDR2 FQNEAQ. The junction had 14 bases not matched to a gene; V was cut back by 6 bases and J by 5 bases. The CDR3 spans 16 residues. In DNA, the CDR3 is TGTGCCAGCAGGCCAGCCCTAGCAGCGGGGAAAGATACGCAGTATTTT. As protein: CASRPALAAGKDTQYF.